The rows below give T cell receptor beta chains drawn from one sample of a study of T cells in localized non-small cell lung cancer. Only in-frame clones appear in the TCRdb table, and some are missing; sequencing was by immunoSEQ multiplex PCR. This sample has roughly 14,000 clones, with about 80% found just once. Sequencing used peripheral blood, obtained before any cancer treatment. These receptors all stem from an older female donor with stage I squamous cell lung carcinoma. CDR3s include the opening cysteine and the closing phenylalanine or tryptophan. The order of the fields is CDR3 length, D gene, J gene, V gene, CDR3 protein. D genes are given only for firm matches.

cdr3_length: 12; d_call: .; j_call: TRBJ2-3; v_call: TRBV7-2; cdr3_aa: CASSPTRDTQYF
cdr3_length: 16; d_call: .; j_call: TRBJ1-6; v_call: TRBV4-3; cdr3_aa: CASSQDRGQSNSPLHF
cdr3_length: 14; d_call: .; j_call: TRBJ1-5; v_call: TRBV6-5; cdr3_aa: CASSYSTGRQPQHF
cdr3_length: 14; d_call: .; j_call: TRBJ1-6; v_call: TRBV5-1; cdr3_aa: CASSLEGGDSPLHF
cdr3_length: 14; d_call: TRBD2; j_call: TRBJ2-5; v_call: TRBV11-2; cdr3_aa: CASSLIRGGRTQYF
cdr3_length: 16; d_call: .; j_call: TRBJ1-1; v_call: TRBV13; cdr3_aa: CASSPGVERMNTEAFF
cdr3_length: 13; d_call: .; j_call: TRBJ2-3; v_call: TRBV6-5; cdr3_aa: CASSHEEWDTQYF
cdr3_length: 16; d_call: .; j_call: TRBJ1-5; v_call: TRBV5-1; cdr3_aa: CASSPGLTADNQPQHF
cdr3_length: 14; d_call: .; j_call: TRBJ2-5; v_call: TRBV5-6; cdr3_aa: CASRLGSREETQYF
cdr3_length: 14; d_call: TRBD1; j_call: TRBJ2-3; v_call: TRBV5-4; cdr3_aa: CASSGRQGADTQYF
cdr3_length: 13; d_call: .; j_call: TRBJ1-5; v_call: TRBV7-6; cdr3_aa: CASSSNQVQPQHF
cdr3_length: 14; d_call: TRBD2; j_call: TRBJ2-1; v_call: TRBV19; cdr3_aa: CASNALAARGEQFF
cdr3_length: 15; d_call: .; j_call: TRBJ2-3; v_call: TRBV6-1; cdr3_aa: CASRDLGRTTDTQYF
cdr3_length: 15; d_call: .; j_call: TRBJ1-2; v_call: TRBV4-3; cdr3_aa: CASSLQRGQDYGYTF
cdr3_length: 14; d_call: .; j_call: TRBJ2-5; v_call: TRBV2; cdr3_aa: CASGITGGLQTQYF
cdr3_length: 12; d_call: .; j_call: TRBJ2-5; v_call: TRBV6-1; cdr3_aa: CASILERETQYF
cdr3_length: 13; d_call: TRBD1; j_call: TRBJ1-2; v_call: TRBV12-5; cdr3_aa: CASGPTGGDGYTF
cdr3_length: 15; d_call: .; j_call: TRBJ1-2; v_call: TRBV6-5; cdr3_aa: CASRRSPRDIYGYTF
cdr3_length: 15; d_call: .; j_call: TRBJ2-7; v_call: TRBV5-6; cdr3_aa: CASSLVGQGSREQYF
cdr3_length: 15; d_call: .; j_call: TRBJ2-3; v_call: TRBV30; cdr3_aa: CAWSAQGRLTDTQYF
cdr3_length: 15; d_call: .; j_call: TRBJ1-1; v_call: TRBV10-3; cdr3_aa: CAISASKRGTTEAFF
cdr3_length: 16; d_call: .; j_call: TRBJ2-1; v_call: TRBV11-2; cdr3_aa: CASSPRQGPGGYEQFF
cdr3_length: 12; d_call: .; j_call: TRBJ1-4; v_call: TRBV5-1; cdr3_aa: CASSPQGEKLFF
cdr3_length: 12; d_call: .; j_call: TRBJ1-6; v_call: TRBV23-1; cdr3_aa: CAPRAANSPLHF
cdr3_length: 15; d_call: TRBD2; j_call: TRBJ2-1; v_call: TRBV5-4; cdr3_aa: CASSPGGGSYNEQFF
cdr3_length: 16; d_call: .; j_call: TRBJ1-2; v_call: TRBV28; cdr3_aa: CASSFHGGGQFYGYTF
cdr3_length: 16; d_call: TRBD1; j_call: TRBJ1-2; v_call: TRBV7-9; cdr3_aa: CASSLATGTERYGYTF
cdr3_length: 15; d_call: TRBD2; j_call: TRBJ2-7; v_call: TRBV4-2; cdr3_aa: CASSQETSVPYEQYF
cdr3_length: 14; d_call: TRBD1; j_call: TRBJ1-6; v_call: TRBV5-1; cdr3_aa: CASSLTGEGSPLHF
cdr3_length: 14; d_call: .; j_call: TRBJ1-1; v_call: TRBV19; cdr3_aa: CASVEGGMNTEAFF
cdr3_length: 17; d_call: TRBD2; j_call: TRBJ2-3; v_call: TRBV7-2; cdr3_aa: CASSLPPAGEPRDTQYF
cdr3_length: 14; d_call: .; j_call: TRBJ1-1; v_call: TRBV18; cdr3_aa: CASSSRGGSTEAFF
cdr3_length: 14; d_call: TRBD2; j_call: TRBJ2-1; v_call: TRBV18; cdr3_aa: CASSPRASGAEQFF